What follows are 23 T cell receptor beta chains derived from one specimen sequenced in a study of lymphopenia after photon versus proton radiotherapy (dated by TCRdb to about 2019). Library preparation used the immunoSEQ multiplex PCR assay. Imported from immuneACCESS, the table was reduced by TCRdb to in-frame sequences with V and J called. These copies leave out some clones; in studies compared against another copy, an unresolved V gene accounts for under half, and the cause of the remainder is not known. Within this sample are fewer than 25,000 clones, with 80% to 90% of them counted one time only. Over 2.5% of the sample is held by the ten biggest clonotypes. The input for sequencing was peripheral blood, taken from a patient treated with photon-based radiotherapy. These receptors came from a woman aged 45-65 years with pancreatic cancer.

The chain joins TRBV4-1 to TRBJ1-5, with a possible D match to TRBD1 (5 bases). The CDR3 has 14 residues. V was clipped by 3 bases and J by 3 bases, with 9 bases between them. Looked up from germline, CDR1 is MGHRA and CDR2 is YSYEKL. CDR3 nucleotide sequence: TGCGCCAGCAGCCAGCAGGGCTTCAATCAGCCCCAGCATTTT. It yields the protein CASSQQGFNQPQHF.

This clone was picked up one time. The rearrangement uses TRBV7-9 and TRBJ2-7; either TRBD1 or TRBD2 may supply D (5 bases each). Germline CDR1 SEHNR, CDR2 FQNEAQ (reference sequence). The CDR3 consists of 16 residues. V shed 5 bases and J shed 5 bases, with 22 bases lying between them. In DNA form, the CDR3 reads TGTGCCAGCAGCCGGGCCGGGGCCCTTACCCCCAACGAGCAGTACTTC. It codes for CASSRAGALTPNEQYF.

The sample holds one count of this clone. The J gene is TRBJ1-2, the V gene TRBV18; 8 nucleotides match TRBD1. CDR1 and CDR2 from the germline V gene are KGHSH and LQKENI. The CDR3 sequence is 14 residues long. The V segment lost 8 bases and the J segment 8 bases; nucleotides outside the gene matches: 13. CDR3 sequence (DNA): TGTGCCAGCGGTGCGGACAGGGCGTCTGGAGGCTACACCTTC. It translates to CASGADRASGGYTF. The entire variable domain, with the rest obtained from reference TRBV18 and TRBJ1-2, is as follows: NAGVMQNPRHLVRRRGQEARLRCSPMKGHSHVYWYRQLPEEGLKFMVYLQKENIIDESGMPKERFSAEFPKEGPSILRIQQVVRGDSAAYFCASGADRASGGYTFGSGTRLTVV.

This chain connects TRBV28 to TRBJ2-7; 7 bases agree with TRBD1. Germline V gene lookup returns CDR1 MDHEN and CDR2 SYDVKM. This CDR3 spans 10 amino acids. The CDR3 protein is CVTGDSEQYF. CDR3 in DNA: TGTGTAACCGGGGACAGCGAGCAGTACTTC.

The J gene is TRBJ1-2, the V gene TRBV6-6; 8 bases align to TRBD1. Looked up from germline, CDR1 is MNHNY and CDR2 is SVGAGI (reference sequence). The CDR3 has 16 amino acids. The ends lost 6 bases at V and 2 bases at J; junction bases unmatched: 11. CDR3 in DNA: TGTGCCAGCAGGGAGACCGGACAGGGACAAAACTATGGCTACACCTTC. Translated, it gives CASRETGQGQNYGYTF.

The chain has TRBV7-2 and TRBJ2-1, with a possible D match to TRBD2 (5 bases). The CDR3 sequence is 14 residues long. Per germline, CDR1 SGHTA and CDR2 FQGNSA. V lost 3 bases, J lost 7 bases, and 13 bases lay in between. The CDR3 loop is CASSFDGITNEQFF. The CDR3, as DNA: TGTGCCAGCAGCTTCGACGGGATAACGAATGAGCAGTTCTTC.

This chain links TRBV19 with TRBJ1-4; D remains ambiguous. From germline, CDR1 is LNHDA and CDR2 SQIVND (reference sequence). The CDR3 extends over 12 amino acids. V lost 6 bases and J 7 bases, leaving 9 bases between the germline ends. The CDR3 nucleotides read TGTGCCAGTAGGAGCTCTTTTGAAAAACTGTTTTTT. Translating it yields CASRSSFEKLFF.

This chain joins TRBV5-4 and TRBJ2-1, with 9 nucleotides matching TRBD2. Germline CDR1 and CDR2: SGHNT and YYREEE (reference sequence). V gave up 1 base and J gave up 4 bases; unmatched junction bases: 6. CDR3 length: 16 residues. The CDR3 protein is CASSLLAGDPYNEQFF. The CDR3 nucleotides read TGTGCCAGCAGCTTGTTAGCGGGAGACCCATACAATGAGCAGTTCTTC.

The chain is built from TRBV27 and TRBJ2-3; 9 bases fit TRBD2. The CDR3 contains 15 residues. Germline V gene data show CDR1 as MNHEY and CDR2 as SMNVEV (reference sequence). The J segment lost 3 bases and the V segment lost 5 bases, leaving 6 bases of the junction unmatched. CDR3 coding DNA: TGTGCCAGCAGTCTGCGGGAGGGCCTAACAGATACGCAGTATTTT. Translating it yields CASSLREGLTDTQYF.

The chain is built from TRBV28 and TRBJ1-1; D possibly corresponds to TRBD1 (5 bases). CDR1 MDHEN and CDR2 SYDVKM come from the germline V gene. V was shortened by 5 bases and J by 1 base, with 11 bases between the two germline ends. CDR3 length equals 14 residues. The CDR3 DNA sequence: TGTGCCAGCAGTCCCTTAGGGACGAACACTGAAGCTTTCTTT. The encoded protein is CASSPLGTNTEAFF.

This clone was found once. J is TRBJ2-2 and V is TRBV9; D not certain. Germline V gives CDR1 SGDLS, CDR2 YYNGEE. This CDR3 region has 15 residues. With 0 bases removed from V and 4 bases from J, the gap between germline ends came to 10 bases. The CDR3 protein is CASSVARYPTGELFF. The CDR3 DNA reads TGTGCCAGCAGCGTAGCTAGGTACCCCACCGGGGAGCTGTTTTTT. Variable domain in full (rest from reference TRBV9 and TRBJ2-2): DSGVTQTPKHLITATGQRVTLRCSPRSGDLSVYWYQQSLDQGLQFLIQYYNGEERAKGNILERFSAQQFPDLHSELNLSSLELGDSALYFCASSVARYPTGELFFGEGSRLTVL.

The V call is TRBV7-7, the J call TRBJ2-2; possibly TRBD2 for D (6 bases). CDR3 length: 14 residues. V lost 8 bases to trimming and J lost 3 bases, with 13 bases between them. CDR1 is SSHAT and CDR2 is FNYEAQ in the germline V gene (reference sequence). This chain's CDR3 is CASRRGADTGELFF. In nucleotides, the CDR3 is TGTGCCAGCCGGCGGGGCGCGGACACCGGGGAGCTGTTTTTT.

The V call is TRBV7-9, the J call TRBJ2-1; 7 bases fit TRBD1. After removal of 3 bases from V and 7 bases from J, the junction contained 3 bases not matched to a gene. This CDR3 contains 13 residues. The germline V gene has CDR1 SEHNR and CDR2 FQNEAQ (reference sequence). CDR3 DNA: TGTGCCAGCAGCTTGCCGACAGGGAATGAGCAGTTCTTC. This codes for CASSLPTGNEQFF.

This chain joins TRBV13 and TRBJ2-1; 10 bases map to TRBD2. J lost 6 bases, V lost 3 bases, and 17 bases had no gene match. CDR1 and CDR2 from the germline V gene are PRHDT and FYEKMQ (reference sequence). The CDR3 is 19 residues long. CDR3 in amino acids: CASSFGVSSGSGLGNEQFF. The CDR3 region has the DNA TGTGCCAGCAGCTTTGGGGTTTCTAGCGGGAGTGGGTTGGGCAATGAGCAGTTCTTC. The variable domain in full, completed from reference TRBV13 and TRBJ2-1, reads AAGVIQSPRHLIKEKRETATLKCYPIPRHDTVYWYQQGPGQDPQFLISFYEKMQSDKGSIPDRFSAQQFSDYHSELNMSSLELGDSALYFCASSFGVSSGSGLGNEQFFGPGTRLTVL.

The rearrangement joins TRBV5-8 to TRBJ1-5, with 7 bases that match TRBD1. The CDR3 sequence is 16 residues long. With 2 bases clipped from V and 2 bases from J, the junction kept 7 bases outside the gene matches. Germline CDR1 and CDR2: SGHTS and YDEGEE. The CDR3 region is CASSLGGRGGNQPQHF. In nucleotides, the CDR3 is TGTGCCAGCAGCTTAGGGGGCAGGGGAGGCAATCAGCCCCAGCATTTT.

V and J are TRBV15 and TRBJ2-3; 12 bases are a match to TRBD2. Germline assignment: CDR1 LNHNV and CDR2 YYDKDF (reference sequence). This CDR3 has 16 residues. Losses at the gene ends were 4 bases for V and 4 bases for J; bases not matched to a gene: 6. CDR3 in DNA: TGTGCCACCAGCACGATACTAGCGGGAGGAGCAGATACGCAGTATTTT. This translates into CATSTILAGGADTQYF.

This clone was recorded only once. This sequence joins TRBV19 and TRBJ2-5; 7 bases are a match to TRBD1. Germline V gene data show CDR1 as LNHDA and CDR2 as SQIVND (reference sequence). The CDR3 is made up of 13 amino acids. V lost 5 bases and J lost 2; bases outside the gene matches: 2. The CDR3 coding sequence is TGTGCCAGTAGTTCGACAGGGCAAGAGACCCAGTACTTC. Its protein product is CASSSTGQETQYF.

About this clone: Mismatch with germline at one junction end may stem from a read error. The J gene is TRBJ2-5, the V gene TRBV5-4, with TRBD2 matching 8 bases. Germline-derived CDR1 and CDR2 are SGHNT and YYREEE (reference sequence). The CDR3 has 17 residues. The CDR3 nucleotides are TGCGCCAGCAGCCAAGTAACGAGCGGGAGCGGAAAAGAGACCCAGTACTTC. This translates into CASSQVTSGSGKETQYF.

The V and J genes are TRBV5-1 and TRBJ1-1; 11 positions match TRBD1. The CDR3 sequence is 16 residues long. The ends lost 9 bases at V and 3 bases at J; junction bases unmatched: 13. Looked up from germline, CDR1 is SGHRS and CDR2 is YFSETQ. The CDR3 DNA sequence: TGCGCCATCCAACGAGGACAGGGGGCGGGATACACTGAAGCTTTCTTT. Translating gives CAIQRGQGAGYTEAFF.

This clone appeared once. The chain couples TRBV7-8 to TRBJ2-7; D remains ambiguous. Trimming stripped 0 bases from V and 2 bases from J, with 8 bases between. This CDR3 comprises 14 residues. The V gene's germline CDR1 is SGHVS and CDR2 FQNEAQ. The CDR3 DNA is TGTGCCAGCAGCTTAGCGCTGGGCACCTACGAGCAGTACTTC. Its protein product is CASSLALGTYEQYF. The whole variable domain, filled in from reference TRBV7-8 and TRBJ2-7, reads GAGVSQSPRYKVAKRGQDVALRCDPISGHVSLFWYQQALGQGPEFLTYFQNEAQLDKSGLPSDRFFAERPEGSVSTLKIQRTQQEDSAVYLCASSLALGTYEQYFGPGTRLTVT.

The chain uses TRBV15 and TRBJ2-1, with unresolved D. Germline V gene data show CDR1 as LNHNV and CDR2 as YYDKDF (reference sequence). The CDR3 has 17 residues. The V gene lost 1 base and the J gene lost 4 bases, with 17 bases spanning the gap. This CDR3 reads CATSRVSFIGRYNEQFF. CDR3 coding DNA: TGTGCCACCAGCAGAGTTTCGTTTATTGGCCGGTACAATGAGCAGTTCTTC.

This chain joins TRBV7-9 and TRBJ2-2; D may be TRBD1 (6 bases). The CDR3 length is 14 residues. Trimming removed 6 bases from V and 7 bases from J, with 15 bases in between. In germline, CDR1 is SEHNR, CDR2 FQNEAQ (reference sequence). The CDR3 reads CASRQGQSNGELFF. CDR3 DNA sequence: TGTGCCAGCAGACAAGGACAGTCGAACGGGGAGCTGTTTTTT.

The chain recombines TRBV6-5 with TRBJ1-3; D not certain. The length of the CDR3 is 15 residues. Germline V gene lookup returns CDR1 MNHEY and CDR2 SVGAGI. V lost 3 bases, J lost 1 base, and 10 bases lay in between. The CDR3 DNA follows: TGTGCCAGCAGTTATCCCGGGGATTCTGGAAACACCATATATTTT. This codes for CASSYPGDSGNTIYF.